This T cell receptor (beta chain) was observed in a study of CD8+ T cells in alopecia areata (dated by TCRdb to the late 2010s). For the wider study: The treated patients, all with moderate-to-severe alopecia areata, were enrolled in an open-label pilot trial of oral tofacitinib given at 5 to 10 mg twice daily. To study T cell clonal expansion in alopecia areata, the researchers applied high-throughput TCRbeta sequencing to both the C3H/HeJ mouse model and human patients. The RNA source kit depended on sample type: the PAXgene miRNA kit for fixed scalp, the miRNeasy kit for PBMCs, and the RNeasy kit for mouse skin. Scalp clonality was compared among normal scalp (n=4), patchy alopecia areata scalp (n=8), and alopecia totalis/universalis scalp (n=8). immunoSEQ multiplex PCR using 35 Vbeta forward primers and 13 Jbeta reverse primers was used to amplify TCRbeta CDR3 regions. Patients received tofacitinib for 6 to 18 months and were then followed off drug for 6 months to check for delayed response and recurrence. Patients on tofacitinib were biopsied at baseline and after 4 and 24 weeks of treatment, and several of the patients also had a later scalp biopsy. On the human side, TCRbeta sequencing was run on scalp tissue and on sorted CD4+ and CD8+ peripheral blood T cells from healthy controls and from alopecia areata patients with either patchy or totalis/universalis disease. Study-level results and caveats: TCR sequences shared between patients were less clear than in mice, possibly partly because of HLA diversity in the patient population. Compared with normal scalp, lesional scalp had higher clonality and more expanded CD8+ clones, particularly in alopecia totalis/universalis, a pattern that suggests antigenic drive. Unlike mouse skin, where gammadelta T cells dominate, normal human skin contains resident alphabeta T cells that get sequenced too, which complicates analysis of the scalp TCR repertoire.

Libraries came from the immunoSEQ multiplex PCR assay. RNA was extracted from all samples and reverse transcribed into cDNA as template for TCR sequencing. SuperScript III was used for first-strand cDNA synthesis, primed with a 2:1 mix of oligo-dT and random hexamers. A synthetic immune receptor repertoire was used to assess amplification bias, and residual bias was removed computationally. The source study handled its data this way. Raw reads were preprocessed to remove errors, and CDR3 was defined by IMGT conventions from the conserved cysteine to phenylalanine. Clonality was computed by normalizing Shannon entropy by log2 of the number of productive unique TCRs and subtracting the result from 1. Whether scalp clones were CD4 or CD8 was inferred by matching scalp TCRbeta sequences against CD4 and CD8 repertoires sorted from blood. This immuneACCESS table, as held by TCRdb, lists in-frame sequences with V and J called but not all clones. Of the missing ones, under half trace to an unresolved V gene in checked studies; the others have no known cause. V and J calls and clone size are those listed in that table; D and trimming were worked out from the DNA. The sample contains 130,000 to 150,000 clones, approximately 50% of them found a single time. The top ten constitute 0.95% to 1% of the sample.

The time point label of this sample denotes: baseline before oral tofacitinib. Lesional scalp punch biopsies and peripheral blood were obtained from alopecia areata patients. PBMCs were separated by density centrifugation and stained for CD3, CD4 and CD8, after which CD4+ and CD8+ T cells were sorted on a FACSAria. With regard to this clone: No antigen is known for it. The sample holds no much larger clone one base away, and base qualities are not on file.

This TCR was sampled from a human donor with alopecia areata. Sequencing used CD4+ T cells sorted from blood, obtained at week 0.

The DNA sequence is given as TGTGCCTGGGGACTGAACACTGAAGCTTTCTTT. This encodes CAWGLNTEAFF. The sequence joins TRBV30 to TRBJ1-1; no D segment can be confidently identified. A distance of 4 bases separates the germline ends of V and J, which lose 5 bases and 0 bases respectively. CDR1 and CDR2 are drawn from the germline V gene (reference sequence): GTSNPN, SVGIG. The CDR3 sequence holds 11 residues, the cysteine and phenylalanine included. Only the CDR3 DNA is retained, 33 bases long and in frame from the first base.